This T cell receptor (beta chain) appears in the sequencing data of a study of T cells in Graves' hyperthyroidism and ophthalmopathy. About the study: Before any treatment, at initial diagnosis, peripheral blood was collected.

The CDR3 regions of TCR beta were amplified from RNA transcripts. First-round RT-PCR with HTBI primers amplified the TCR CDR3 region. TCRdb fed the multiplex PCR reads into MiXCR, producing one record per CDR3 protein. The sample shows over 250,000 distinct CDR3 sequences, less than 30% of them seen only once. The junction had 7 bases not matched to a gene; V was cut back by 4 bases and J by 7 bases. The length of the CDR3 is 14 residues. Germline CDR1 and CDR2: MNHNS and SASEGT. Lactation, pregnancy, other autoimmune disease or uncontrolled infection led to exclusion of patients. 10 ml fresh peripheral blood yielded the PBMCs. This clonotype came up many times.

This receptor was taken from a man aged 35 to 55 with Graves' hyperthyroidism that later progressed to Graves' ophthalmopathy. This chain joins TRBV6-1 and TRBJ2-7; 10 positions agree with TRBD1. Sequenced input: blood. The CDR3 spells CASSVTGGAGEQYF. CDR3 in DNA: TGTGCCAGCAGTGTGACAGGGGGCGCGGGTGAGCAGTACTTC.